The rows below give T cell receptor beta chains drawn from one sample of a study of response to subunit inactivated influenza vaccine. TCRdb re-called the RT-PCR reads with MiXCR, one entry per CDR3 protein. The sample consists of about 310,000 distinct CDR3 sequences, 20% to 25% of them appearing once. The sample in question was PBMCs from blood, obtained approximately 22 months after vaccination. Receptors were obtained from a man between 50 and 75 years old who received an inactivated influenza vaccine. Both conserved end residues are part of each CDR3. D genes are given only for firm matches. Clone size, where shown, is once, few, many, or a class for clones that have expanded.

. | . | TRBJ1-2 | TRBV7-9 | CASSPGGLIYGYTF | TGTGCCAGCAGCCCCGGCGGGTTGATCTATGGCTACACCTTC
. | . | TRBJ2-7 | TRBV27 | CASSLGWMRTSGDHEQYF | TGTGCCAGCAGTTTAGGCTGGATGCGTACGAGTGGGGACCACGAGCAGTACTTC
. | . | TRBJ2-3 | TRBV20-1 | CSAKRDTQYF | TGCAGTGCTAAAAGGGATACGCAGTATTTT
. | few | TRBJ1-1 | TRBV20-1 | CSARGFTEAFF | TGCAGTGCTCGGGGGTTCACTGAAGCTTTCTTT
. | few | TRBJ2-7 | TRBV29-1 | CSVGITGSSYEQYF | TGCAGCGTTGGCATCACAGGGAGCTCCTACGAGCAGTACTTC
. | . | TRBJ1-2 | TRBV2 | CASSESQRHYGYTF | TGTGCCAGCAGTGAAAGTCAACGCCACTATGGCTACACCTTC
. | few | TRBJ2-3 | TRBV7-3 | CASSPGQRYTDTQYF | TGTGCCAGCAGCCCCGGACAGCGGTACACAGATACGCAGTATTTT
TRBD2 | . | TRBJ2-7 | TRBV7-2 | CASSFQRGHSYEQYF | TGTGCCAGCAGCTTCCAGCGGGGCCACTCCTACGAGCAGTACTTC
. | . | TRBJ1-1 | TRBV7-9 | CASSLDSAEAFF | TGTGCCAGCAGCCTCGACAGCGCTGAAGCTTTCTTT
TRBD1 | . | TRBJ1-5 | TRBV28 | CAVLTGNQPQHF | TGTGCCGTATTGACAGGGAATCAGCCCCAGCATTTT
. | few | TRBJ1-2 | TRBV7-9 | CASSLETENYGYTF | TGTGCCAGCAGCTTAGAGACTGAAAACTATGGCTACACCTTC
TRBD2 | few | TRBJ2-7 | TRBV18 | CASSPPSGITYEQYF | TGTGCCAGCTCACCGCCTAGCGGGATTACCTACGAGCAGTACTTC